These 5 T cell receptor beta chains originate from one sample sequenced in a study of patients and donors after allogeneic stem cell transplantation (dated by TCRdb to 2020 to 2021). The library was produced with RT-PCR. The run used a NextSeq 550. The public reads were run again by TCRdb, first through fastp at Q25 and then through MiXCR, and only productive beta chains were kept. Every distinct CDR3 protein forms one entry, paired with its most common genes and DNA. The sample contains about 89,000 distinct CDR3 sequences, about 48% of them found a single time. Jointly, the top ten make up approximately 60% of the sample. What was sequenced was blood, either unsorted or a sorted T cell fraction (not recorded which). These TCRs come from a human donor who was either an allogeneic HSCT recipient or a stem cell or donor lymphocyte infusion donor (not recorded which). It is not recorded whose cells these are; they may come from a transplant donor.

J is TRBJ2-2 and V is TRBV10-3; the D gene is possibly TRBD2 (6 bases). The V and J ends lost 5 bases and 2 bases respectively, with 12 bases between them. CDR3 length equals 15 residues. CDR1 is ENHRY, CDR2 SYGVKD, per germline. CDR3 nucleotide sequence: TGTGCCATCAGTAGACCCGGGACTAACACCGGGGAGCTGTTTTTT. It is translated as CAISRPGTNTGELFF.

This clonotype was picked up one time. The CDR3, as DNA: TGTGCCAGCAGTTTATCCTTGCCCCCTGAAGCTTTCTTT. Its protein product is CASSLSLPPEAFF. This rearrangement joins TRBV28 to TRBJ1-1, with D unclear. The V gene lost 1 base and the J gene lost 6 bases, with 9 bases spanning the gap. The length of the CDR3 is 13 residues. Germline values: CDR1 MDHEN, CDR2 SYDVKM.

The V gene is TRBV19, the J gene TRBJ2-5; D unclear. This CDR3 comprises 13 residues. Germline CDR1 reads LNHDA; CDR2 reads SQIVND (reference sequence). The ends were cut back, 5 bases at V and 1 base at J, with 8 bases in the middle. CDR3 in DNA: TGTGCCAGTAGTTTCAGCGCCCAAGAGACCCAGTACTTC. Encoded protein: CASSFSAQETQYF.

The chain carries TRBV20-1 and TRBJ1-5; 7 bases match TRBD1. J lost 5 bases, V lost 4 bases, and 2 bases had no gene match. The CDR3 has 12 amino acids. Germline CDR1 DFQATT, CDR2 SNEGSKA (reference sequence). CDR3 in DNA: TGCAGTGCTAACAGGGGAGATCAGCCCCAGCATTTT. This codes for CSANRGDQPQHF.

This clonotype was observed a handful of times. The chain uses TRBV12-3 or TRBV12-4 and TRBJ1-6; D remains ambiguous. The CDR3 is made up of 14 amino acids. V dropped 4 bases and J dropped 7 bases, with 11 bases sitting between them. CDR3 residues: CASSSSLGNSPLHF. In DNA form, the CDR3 reads TGTGCCAGCAGTTCTTCACTTGGGAATTCACCCCTCCACTTT.